This is a list of T cell receptor beta chains from one sample in a study of cytomegalovirus exposure and HLA in healthy donors. Sequencing was performed with immunoSEQ multiplex PCR; in TCRdb, only in-frame clones are kept and a portion is missing. The data show some 120,000 clones, with more than 65% seen just once and around 3.9% held by the top ten. The sequencing sample was made of PBMCs. Receptor source: a human donor in good health. Both conserved end residues are part of each CDR3. Each record gives: V gene, clone size, D gene, J gene, CDR3 DNA, CDR3 protein. The D gene is left open where the match is weak. The size field is filled for only some rows; it gives once, few, many or a size class.

V gene: TRBV7-2; clone size: few; D gene: TRBD1; J gene: TRBJ1-2; CDR3 DNA: TGTGCCAGCAGCTCTCGGACAGGGCCCTGGTTCTACACCTTC; CDR3 protein: CASSSRTGPWFYTF
V gene: TRBV7-8; clone size: NA; D gene: TRBD1; J gene: TRBJ2-2; CDR3 DNA: TGTGCCAGCAGCAGCCGGGACAGACTCACCGGGGAGCTGTTTTTT; CDR3 protein: CASSSRDRLTGELFF
V gene: TRBV7-3; clone size: NA; D gene: TRBD2; J gene: TRBJ2-7; CDR3 DNA: TGTGCCAGCAGCTTACGTGGGCTAGCGGGAGTTCTCTACGAGCAGTACTTC; CDR3 protein: CASSLRGLAGVLYEQYF
V gene: TRBV19; clone size: NA; D gene: NA; J gene: TRBJ1-4; CDR3 DNA: TGTGCCAGTAGTCTAAACAGGAATGAAAAACTGTTTTTT; CDR3 protein: CASSLNRNEKLFF
V gene: TRBV5-1; clone size: NA; D gene: TRBD2; J gene: TRBJ2-5; CDR3 DNA: TGCGCCAGCAGCTTGGCTTACCGGCTAGCGGGAGAGGGCCAAGAGACCCAGTACTTC; CDR3 protein: CASSLAYRLAGEGQETQYF
V gene: TRBV5-1; clone size: NA; D gene: TRBD1; J gene: TRBJ2-7; CDR3 DNA: TGCGCCAGCGGAACAGGGGCCTACGAGCAGTACTTC; CDR3 protein: CASGTGAYEQYF
V gene: TRBV19; clone size: NA; D gene: TRBD1; J gene: TRBJ2-5; CDR3 DNA: TGTGCCAGTAGTATCCCTAACAGGGGGCAAGAGACCCAGTACTTC; CDR3 protein: CASSIPNRGQETQYF
V gene: TRBV6-1; clone size: NA; D gene: NA; J gene: TRBJ2-1; CDR3 DNA: TGTGCCAGCAGTGAATCAGGTCGGGGGAACATTAATGAGCAGTTCTTC; CDR3 protein: CASSESGRGNINEQFF
V gene: TRBV14; clone size: NA; D gene: TRBD1; J gene: TRBJ2-1; CDR3 DNA: TGTGCCAGCAGCCAAGATCTGGGACAGGGTACCACTGAGCAGTTCTTC; CDR3 protein: CASSQDLGQGTTEQFF
V gene: TRBV2; clone size: few; D gene: NA; J gene: TRBJ2-1; CDR3 DNA: TGTGCCAGCAGCGTTGACAGTTACAATGAGCAGTTCTTC; CDR3 protein: CASSVDSYNEQFF
V gene: TRBV5-4; clone size: NA; D gene: NA; J gene: TRBJ2-3; CDR3 DNA: TGTGCCAGCAGCTCGGCCCTAACAGGAGCAGATACGCAGTATTTT; CDR3 protein: CASSSALTGADTQYF
V gene: TRBV30; clone size: NA; D gene: TRBD1; J gene: TRBJ1-4; CDR3 DNA: TGTGCCTGGAGTGGTCAACAGGGGGATCCTTATGGTGAAAAACTGTTTTTT; CDR3 protein: CAWSGQQGDPYGEKLFF
V gene: TRBV19; clone size: NA; D gene: NA; J gene: TRBJ1-1; CDR3 DNA: TGTGCCAGTAGTATCGGCGACAGCTACAACACTGAAGCTTTCTTT; CDR3 protein: CASSIGDSYNTEAFF
V gene: TRBV6-5; clone size: NA; D gene: NA; J gene: TRBJ1-5; CDR3 DNA: TGTGCCAGCAGCAAATGGGGGGGACAGCCCCAGCATTTT; CDR3 protein: CASSKWGGQPQHF
V gene: TRBV9; clone size: few; D gene: NA; J gene: TRBJ2-7; CDR3 DNA: TGTGCCAGCAGCGTAGGGACAGCTTACGAGCAGTACTTC; CDR3 protein: CASSVGTAYEQYF
V gene: TRBV11-3; clone size: NA; D gene: TRBD2; J gene: TRBJ2-3; CDR3 DNA: TGTGCCAGCAGCCCGGCCACCCTAGGACTAGCGGGGACAGATACGCAGTATTTT; CDR3 protein: CASSPATLGLAGTDTQYF
V gene: TRBV19; clone size: NA; D gene: TRBD1; J gene: TRBJ2-6; CDR3 DNA: TGTGCCACATCCCCCGGACAGGGACCCTCTGGGGCCAACGGCCTGACTTTC; CDR3 protein: CATSPGQGPSGANGLTF
V gene: TRBV5-4; clone size: NA; D gene: TRBD2; J gene: TRBJ2-7; CDR3 DNA: TGTGCCAGCAGGAAAGCGGGAGCGCGGGTCGACGAGCAGTACTTC; CDR3 protein: CASRKAGARVDEQYF
V gene: TRBV9; clone size: NA; D gene: TRBD1; J gene: TRBJ1-2; CDR3 DNA: TGTGCCAGCAGCCGAAAGTCAACAGGGGGCTACGATGGCTACACCTTC; CDR3 protein: CASSRKSTGGYDGYTF
V gene: TRBV5-1; clone size: NA; D gene: NA; J gene: TRBJ2-2; CDR3 DNA: TGCGCCAGCAGCACCTGGGAGGTGAAGAACACCGGGGAGCTGTTTTTT; CDR3 protein: CASSTWEVKNTGELFF
V gene: TRBV18; clone size: NA; D gene: NA; J gene: TRBJ1-2; CDR3 DNA: TGTGCCAGCTCACCATCCTCCTATGGCTACACCTTC; CDR3 protein: CASSPSSYGYTF
V gene: TRBV30; clone size: NA; D gene: TRBD2; J gene: TRBJ2-1; CDR3 DNA: TGTGCCTGGACCCGAGGGAGCGGGAGCTACAATGAGCAGTTCTTC; CDR3 protein: CAWTRGSGSYNEQFF
V gene: TRBV6-5; clone size: NA; D gene: TRBD2; J gene: TRBJ2-3; CDR3 DNA: TGTGCCAGCAGTAACCCCGCGGGGGTACCCGATACGCAGTATTTT; CDR3 protein: CASSNPAGVPDTQYF
V gene: TRBV5-1; clone size: NA; D gene: NA; J gene: TRBJ1-1; CDR3 DNA: TGCGCCAGCAGCCGACGGGGGGAAGGAAACACTGAAGCTTTCTTT; CDR3 protein: CASSRRGEGNTEAFF
V gene: TRBV19; clone size: NA; D gene: TRBD2; J gene: TRBJ2-7; CDR3 DNA: TGTGCCAGTAGTATAGATAGCGGGAGTTACGAGCAGTACTTC; CDR3 protein: CASSIDSGSYEQYF
V gene: TRBV5-6; clone size: NA; D gene: TRBD2; J gene: TRBJ2-7; CDR3 DNA: TGTGCCAGCAGCTTTGGTGGGAGGGCCCTTTTTTACGAGCAGTACTTC; CDR3 protein: CASSFGGRALFYEQYF
V gene: TRBV6-5; clone size: NA; D gene: TRBD1; J gene: TRBJ2-1; CDR3 DNA: TGTGCCAGCAGTCCAACCCGGGACAGGGCTTCCGAGCAGTTCTTC; CDR3 protein: CASSPTRDRASEQFF
V gene: TRBV6-5; clone size: once; D gene: NA; J gene: TRBJ2-7; CDR3 DNA: TGTGCCAGCAGCCCGAGGGGGAGCGAGCAGTACTTC; CDR3 protein: CASSPRGSEQYF
V gene: TRBV5-1; clone size: NA; D gene: NA; J gene: TRBJ2-1; CDR3 DNA: TGCGCCAGCGCCCCGGGACTCACCTCCTACAATGAGCAGTTCTTC; CDR3 protein: CASAPGLTSYNEQFF
V gene: TRBV7-3; clone size: NA; D gene: TRBD1; J gene: TRBJ2-3; CDR3 DNA: TGTGCCAGCAGCTCCAAACAGGGGGCAGCCGATACGCAGTATTTT; CDR3 protein: CASSSKQGAADTQYF
V gene: TRBV5-1; clone size: few; D gene: NA; J gene: TRBJ1-1; CDR3 DNA: TGCGCCAGCAGCTTGGGGAGGGACACTGAAGCTTTCTTT; CDR3 protein: CASSLGRDTEAFF
V gene: TRBV5-1; clone size: NA; D gene: TRBD1; J gene: TRBJ2-5; CDR3 DNA: TGCGCCAGCAGCCCCGGGACAGGGGGAGAGACCCAGTACTTC; CDR3 protein: CASSPGTGGETQYF
V gene: TRBV19; clone size: NA; D gene: NA; J gene: TRBJ2-2; CDR3 DNA: TGTGCCAGTCAAAGGGGGTTCCCCGGGGAGCTGTTTTTT; CDR3 protein: CASQRGFPGELFF
V gene: TRBV2; clone size: few; D gene: TRBD2; J gene: TRBJ2-1; CDR3 DNA: TGTGCCAGCAGTCTACTAGCGGGGAATGAGCAGTTCTTC; CDR3 protein: CASSLLAGNEQFF
V gene: TRBV6-5; clone size: NA; D gene: TRBD1; J gene: TRBJ2-7; CDR3 DNA: TGTGCCAGCAGTCTACAGGGGGCCGAAGGCTACGAGCAGTACTTC; CDR3 protein: CASSLQGAEGYEQYF
V gene: TRBV7-2; clone size: once; D gene: NA; J gene: TRBJ1-1; CDR3 DNA: TGTGCCAGCAGCTTAATTAGGAGGGGTGAAGCTTTCTTT; CDR3 protein: CASSLIRRGEAFF
V gene: TRBV5-6; clone size: few; D gene: TRBD1; J gene: TRBJ1-6; CDR3 DNA: TGTGCCAGCAGCTTGACAGGGGTTAATTCACCCCTCCACTTT; CDR3 protein: CASSLTGVNSPLHF
V gene: TRBV29-1; clone size: once; D gene: TRBD1; J gene: TRBJ1-1; CDR3 DNA: TGCAGCGTCCTCAGTTTTTGGACAGGGGCGGAAGTTTGGAACACTGAAGCTTTCTTT; CDR3 protein: CSVLSFWTGAEVWNTEAFF
V gene: TRBV30; clone size: NA; D gene: NA; J gene: TRBJ1-5; CDR3 DNA: TGTGCCTGGAGTGAAGGTCAGGGTGGTCAGCCCCAGCATTTT; CDR3 protein: CAWSEGQGGQPQHF
V gene: TRBV7-9; clone size: NA; D gene: NA; J gene: TRBJ1-4; CDR3 DNA: TGTGCCAGCAGCTTAGGGCGACATACTAATGAAAAACTGTTTTTT; CDR3 protein: CASSLGRHTNEKLFF
V gene: TRBV27; clone size: few; D gene: TRBD1; J gene: TRBJ2-7; CDR3 DNA: TGTGCCAGCACCAGACAGGGGTCGGGAGAGCAGTACTTC; CDR3 protein: CASTRQGSGEQYF
V gene: TRBV5-4; clone size: NA; D gene: NA; J gene: TRBJ2-2; CDR3 DNA: TGTGCCAGCAGCTTGATGTCTCCGGCGACTCCCGGGGAGCTGTTTTTT; CDR3 protein: CASSLMSPATPGELFF
V gene: TRBV5-6; clone size: NA; D gene: NA; J gene: TRBJ1-4; CDR3 DNA: TGTGCCAGCAGCCCCGCAGGGGACACTAATGAAAAACTGTTTTTT; CDR3 protein: CASSPAGDTNEKLFF
V gene: TRBV7-2; clone size: NA; D gene: TRBD1; J gene: TRBJ2-2; CDR3 DNA: TGTGCCAGCAGCGATCGGACAGGGAGGGGGGAGCTGTTTTTT; CDR3 protein: CASSDRTGRGELFF
V gene: TRBV6-4; clone size: few; D gene: NA; J gene: TRBJ1-2; CDR3 DNA: TGTGCCAGCAGTAAGGGGCTAAACTATGGCTACACCTTC; CDR3 protein: CASSKGLNYGYTF
V gene: TRBV18; clone size: NA; D gene: TRBD1; J gene: TRBJ1-1; CDR3 DNA: TGTGCCAGCTCACGGGACAGGAACACTGAAGCTTTCTTT; CDR3 protein: CASSRDRNTEAFF
V gene: TRBV7-2; clone size: NA; D gene: NA; J gene: TRBJ1-2; CDR3 DNA: TGTGCCAGCAGCTCCAGTCGGGTGTTCTATGGCTACACCTTC; CDR3 protein: CASSSSRVFYGYTF
V gene: TRBV6-5; clone size: NA; D gene: TRBD1; J gene: TRBJ1-2; CDR3 DNA: TGTGCCAGCACGGGCAGGGGGAACTATGGCTACACCTTC; CDR3 protein: CASTGRGNYGYTF
V gene: TRBV19; clone size: NA; D gene: NA; J gene: TRBJ2-6; CDR3 DNA: TGTGCCAGTAGTATAGGTGGAGTGCGCCTCTCTGGGGCCAACGTCCTGACTTTC; CDR3 protein: CASSIGGVRLSGANVLTF
V gene: TRBV6-5; clone size: NA; D gene: NA; J gene: TRBJ2-7; CDR3 DNA: TGTGCCAGCAGTATAAATAGCAAAGAGCAGTACTTC; CDR3 protein: CASSINSKEQYF